The entry that follows covers one TCR beta chain sequence. A quantity of about 0.45 to 1 ug RNA underwent reverse transcription using random hexamers. By means of immunoSEQ multiplex PCR, TCR beta CDR3 spanning 54 Vbeta and 13 Jbeta underwent amplification. TCRdb used MiXCR to reprocess the immunoSEQ multiplex PCR reads, holding one entry per CDR3 protein. The table shows under 150,000 distinct CDR3 sequences, with around 91% occurring only once. This specimen comes from a study of CD8 T cells in Susac syndrome. CDR3 size: 16 residues. Germline loops: CDR1 SGHDT, CDR2 YYEEEE. Trimming took 2 bases from V and 0 from J, leaving 15 bases between them. CD8+ and CD4+ blood T cells underwent TCR beta sequencing.

This receptor was obtained from a human donor with multiple sclerosis. Material: CD8+ T cells from PBMCs. The chain has TRBV5-6 and TRBJ2-7; D call uncertain. CDR3 in amino acids: CASSLISLPPSYEQYF. The CDR3 DNA follows: TGTGCCAGCAGCTTAATCAGCCTACCCCCCTCCTACGAGCAGTACTTC.